Shown below are 26 T cell receptor beta chains from a single sample sequenced in a study of shared clonotypes between healthy human individuals (TCRdb year 2020). To prepare the library, the immunoSEQ multiplex PCR assay was applied. The table comes from immuneACCESS by way of TCRdb, which keeps in-frame sequences with V and J called. Part of the clones is missing from these tables; in studies checked, under half for an unresolved V gene and the rest for unknown reasons. This sample comprises about 2 million clones, 95% of them detected only once. The ten largest clones add up to 0.1% to 0.15% of the sample. Material: naive CD4+ T cells sorted from blood. According to the study, the label for this sample's cell subset or site signals: CD45RA+ positively selected. The source is a young man in good health.

The chain combines TRBV7-2 with TRBJ2-5, with TRBD2 matching over 7 bases. The junction had 13 bases not matched to a gene; V was cut back by 5 bases and J by 4 bases. The germline V gene has CDR1 SGHTA and CDR2 FQGNSA. CDR3 size: 16 residues. The CDR3 sequence is CASSPRMAGDGETQYF. The CDR3 DNA reads TGTGCCAGCAGCCCCAGAATGGCGGGGGATGGAGAGACCCAGTACTTC.

This clone has a single count. CDR3 in DNA: TGTGCCAGCAGAGGAGTCAGGGAGTGGGGCAATCAGCCCCAGCATTTT. Residues: CASRGVREWGNQPQHF. The chain is built from TRBV27 and TRBJ1-5; tentative D call: TRBD1 (5 bases). The CDR3 length is 16 residues. Trimming shortened V by 6 bases and J by 2 bases, and 17 bases separated the two germline ends. The germline CDR1 and CDR2 sequences are MNHEY and SMNVEV (reference sequence).

This chain connects TRBV6-5 to TRBJ2-2; no reliable D call. CDR3 length equals 15 residues. V lost 0 bases and J 4 bases, leaving 9 bases between the germline ends. Per the germline V gene, CDR1 is MNHEY and CDR2 is SVGAGI. In DNA form, the CDR3 reads TGTGCCAGCAGTTACTCGAGAAGGGCCACCGGGGAGCTGTTTTTT. Translating gives CASSYSRRATGELFF.

The chain recombines TRBV9 with TRBJ2-3; 8 bases line up with TRBD2. The V gene end was trimmed by 4 bases and the J gene end by 6 bases; junction bases not matched to a gene: 10. Germline-derived CDR1 and CDR2 are SGDLS and YYNGEE. This CDR3 region has 15 residues. CDR3 residues: CASSPRTSPGDTQYF. For the CDR3, the DNA is TGTGCCAGCAGCCCAAGGACTAGCCCCGGGGATACGCAGTATTTT. The full variable domain, with the rest looked up from reference TRBV9 and TRBJ2-3, is DSGVTQTPKHLITATGQRVTLRCSPRSGDLSVYWYQQSLDQGLQFLIQYYNGEERAKGNILERFSAQQFPDLHSELNLSSLELGDSALYFCASSPRTSPGDTQYFGPGTRLTVL.

As regards this clone: The same CDR3 arises from other DNA sequences in this sample as well. V usage is TRBV6-5 and J usage is TRBJ2-7; no firm D call. Trimming removed 6 bases at V and 3 bases at J, with 15 bases between. This CDR3 contains 14 residues. Germline V gene sequence: CDR1 MNHEY, CDR2 SVGAGI. The CDR3 nucleotides are TGTGCCAGCAGCCGGAAGTTGGGAAGCTACGAGCAGTACTTC. Encoded protein: CASSRKLGSYEQYF.

This chain connects TRBV7-2 to TRBJ2-7; possible D gene TRBD2, 5 bases. V was shortened by 5 bases and J by 4 bases, with 18 bases between the two germline ends. Germline CDR1 SGHTA, CDR2 FQGNSA. The CDR3 is 15 residues long. The CDR3 loop reads CASSPMRVEIYEQYF. The DNA of the CDR3 is TGTGCCAGCAGCCCGATGCGGGTTGAGATTTACGAGCAGTACTTC.

The count of this clone is one. In the same sample, other DNA sequences code for this CDR3. The chain carries TRBV5-1 and TRBJ1-1, with 7 nucleotides matching TRBD1. V lost 3 bases to trimming and J lost 1 base; unmatched junction nucleotides: 3. The CDR3 consists of 14 residues. The germline gives CDR1 SGHRS, CDR2 YFSETQ. The CDR3 bases are TGCGCCAGCAGCTCGGGACAGCGGAACACTGAAGCTTTCTTT. Translation gives CASSSGQRNTEAFF.

V usage is TRBV28 and J usage is TRBJ1-4, with TRBD1 identical over 8 bases. The CDR3 consists of 15 residues. The ends lost 1 base at V and 7 bases at J; junction bases unmatched: 5. Per the germline V gene, CDR1 is MDHEN and CDR2 is SYDVKM. CDR3 amino acids: CASSLSDRDSEKLFF. CDR3 in DNA: TGTGCCAGCAGTTTATCGGACAGGGATAGTGAAAAACTGTTTTTT.

The CDR3 DNA reads TGCGCCAGCACCACAACAGGGATCAGCACAGATACGCAGTATTTT. Its protein is CASTTTGISTDTQYF. The genes are TRBV5-1 and TRBJ2-3, with a weak D call TRBD1 (6 bases). The germline gives CDR1 SGHRS, CDR2 YFSETQ. Trimming stripped 6 bases from V and 0 bases from J, with 14 bases between. The CDR3 has 15 amino acids.

Comments on this clone: This sample includes further DNA sequences coding for the same CDR3. CDR3 in DNA: TGTGCCAGCTCACCCGGGGTGAACTATGGCTACACCTTC. This encodes CASSPGVNYGYTF. The gene calls are TRBV18 and TRBJ1-2; D not resolved. There are 13 residues in the CDR3. Trimming left V 3 bases short and J 2 bases short, with 7 bases between. In germline, CDR1 is KGHSH, CDR2 LQKENI.

The chain carries TRBV10-1 and TRBJ2-7, with D perhaps TRBD1 (5 bases). CDR1 is WNHNN and CDR2 is SYGVQD in the germline V gene (reference sequence). Deletions cut 0 bases from V and 0 bases from J, with 6 bases between. The CDR3 is made up of 14 amino acids. The CDR3 is CASSESTGSYEQYF. In nucleotides, the CDR3 is TGCGCCAGCAGTGAGTCTACAGGCTCCTACGAGCAGTACTTC.

This chain joins TRBV5-4 and TRBJ1-1; D ambiguous. Trimming took off 3 bases at V and 0 bases at J, with 12 bases between the two ends. Germline assignment: CDR1 SGHNT and CDR2 YYREEE (reference sequence). This CDR3 spans 15 amino acids. The CDR3 DNA sequence: TGTGCCAGCAGCTCAGCACCCGATCTGAACACTGAAGCTTTCTTT. It codes for CASSSAPDLNTEAFF.

The chain is built from TRBV18 and TRBJ2-3; 8 positions match TRBD1. The CDR3 is 15 amino acids. CDR1 and CDR2 (germline): KGHSH, LQKENI. Germline trimming cut 0 bases from V and 4 bases from J; bases unmatched to any gene: 3. For the CDR3, the DNA is TGTGCCAGCTCACCACCTGACAGGGGTTCAGATACGCAGTATTTT. Translated, it gives CASSPPDRGSDTQYF. The variable domain in full, completed from reference TRBV18 and TRBJ2-3, reads NAGVMQNPRHLVRRRGQEARLRCSPMKGHSHVYWYRQLPEEGLKFMVYLQKENIIDESGMPKERFSAEFPKEGPSILRIQQVVRGDSAAYFCASSPPDRGSDTQYFGPGTRLTVL.

The chain joins TRBV9 to TRBJ2-5; D remains unclear. The CDR3 has 14 residues. Germline V gives CDR1 SGDLS, CDR2 YYNGEE. Trimming took off 2 bases at V and 3 bases at J, with 11 bases between the two ends. CDR3 sequence: CASSVDRLEETQYF. The CDR3 DNA reads TGTGCCAGCAGCGTGGATAGGTTAGAAGAGACCCAGTACTTC.

The chain links TRBV11-2 to TRBJ2-3; D possibly matches TRBD1 or TRBD2 (5 bases each). The germline gives CDR1 SGHAT, CDR2 FQNNGV. Trimming removed 5 bases at V and 6 bases at J, with 15 bases between. The CDR3 spans 14 residues. The chain's CDR3 is CASSPVYGADTQYF. The CDR3 DNA reads as TGTGCCAGCAGCCCCGTCTACGGGGCCGATACGCAGTATTTT.

This clone was recorded only once. The chain joins TRBV5-1 to TRBJ2-1; D is unclear. This CDR3 region has 15 residues. Trimming shortened V by 0 bases and J by 4 bases, and 11 bases separated the two germline ends. Looked up from germline, CDR1 is SGHRS and CDR2 is YFSETQ. The CDR3 loop is CASSLEDLPYNEQFF. As DNA, the CDR3 is TGCGCCAGCAGCTTGGAGGATCTCCCTTACAATGAGCAGTTCTTC.

The V call is TRBV30, the J call TRBJ2-6, with D unclear. From germline, CDR1 is GTSNPN and CDR2 SVGIG (reference sequence). Trimming took 4 bases from V and 8 from J, leaving 6 bases between them. The CDR3 spans 11 residues. CDR3 coding DNA: TGTGCCTGGACCTTTACCAACGTCCTGACTTTC. It translates to CAWTFTNVLTF.

The chain couples TRBV27 to TRBJ2-1, with 13 nucleotides matching TRBD2. Trimming removed 6 bases from V and 8 bases from J; junction bases left unmatched: 13. Germline V CDR1 and CDR2: MNHEY, SMNVEV (reference sequence). This CDR3 region has 17 residues. The CDR3 protein is CASSQTSGRSFIYEQFF. The CDR3 bases are TGTGCCAGCAGCCAGACTAGCGGGAGGTCCTTTATCTATGAGCAGTTCTTC.

The rearrangement uses TRBV28 and TRBJ1-1; no clear D gene. The CDR3 is 12 amino acids. Per the germline V gene, CDR1 is MDHEN and CDR2 is SYDVKM. V lost 4 bases and J lost 3, with 6 bases in between. The CDR3 bases are TGTGCCAGCAGTTGGACGTACACTGAAGCTTTCTTT. Protein sequence: CASSWTYTEAFF.

The V gene is TRBV28, the J gene TRBJ2-7; D is possibly TRBD1 (5 bases). The CDR3 has 13 amino acids. Germline V gene data show CDR1 as MDHEN and CDR2 as SYDVKM. The ends were cut back, 5 bases at V and 1 base at J, with 9 bases in the middle. The CDR3: CASSATVSYEQYF. The CDR3 DNA is TGTGCCAGCAGTGCGACAGTTTCCTACGAGCAGTACTTC.

With respect to this clone: Other DNA sequences in the same sample also yield this CDR3. The CDR3 protein is CASSPDRNEQYF. The CDR3 DNA follows: TGTGCCAGCTCACCGGATAGGAACGAGCAGTACTTC. The V and J genes are TRBV18 and TRBJ2-7; no definite D call. The CDR3 contains 12 residues. Germline-derived CDR1 and CDR2 are KGHSH and LQKENI. Trimming stripped 3 bases from V and 5 bases from J, with 8 bases between. The complete variable domain, with remaining parts taken from reference TRBV18 and TRBJ2-7, reads NAGVMQNPRHLVRRRGQEARLRCSPMKGHSHVYWYRQLPEEGLKFMVYLQKENIIDESGMPKERFSAEFPKEGPSILRIQQVVRGDSAAYFCASSPDRNEQYFGPGTRLTVT.

A single count supports this clone. V gene TRBV11-3 combines with J gene TRBJ2-2; tentatively, D is TRBD1 or TRBD2 (6 bases each). This CDR3 has 17 amino acids. V dropped 4 bases and J dropped 5 bases, with 20 bases sitting between them. Germline V CDR1 and CDR2: SGHNT, YENEEA. CDR3 region: CASSSSLWGAGTGELFF. CDR3 DNA sequence: TGTGCCAGCAGCTCATCCCTTTGGGGGGCGGGGACCGGGGAGCTGTTTTTT.

The chain is built from TRBV5-4 and TRBJ1-6; D is uncertain. Trimming left V 5 bases short and J 6 bases short, with 12 bases between. Germline V gene data show CDR1 as SGHNT and CDR2 as YYREEE (reference sequence). This CDR3 has 14 amino acids. In DNA form, the CDR3 reads TGTGCCAGCAGGGGGTATTTTGGTAATTCACCCCTCCACTTT. Protein product: CASRGYFGNSPLHF.

J is TRBJ2-1 and V is TRBV6-1; 9 nucleotides match TRBD1. The V gene's germline CDR1 is MNHNS and CDR2 SASEGT. The CDR3 has 17 residues. The V gene end was trimmed by 0 bases and the J gene end by 3 bases; junction bases not matched to a gene: 6. CDR3 bases: TGTGCCAGCAGTGAAGCGCTGGGACAGGGAAACTACAATGAGCAGTTCTTC. Translating gives CASSEALGQGNYNEQFF.

Regarding this clone: The identical CDR3 is also encoded by other nucleotide sequences in the sample. V is TRBV7-2 and J is TRBJ2-5; D may be TRBD1 or TRBD2 (7 bases each). V lost 3 bases and J 4 bases, leaving 12 bases between the germline ends. Germline CDR1 is SGHTA and CDR2 is FQGNSA. The CDR3 consists of 14 residues. This CDR3 is CASSLGGGRETQYF. CDR3 nucleotide sequence: TGTGCCAGCAGCTTGGGAGGGGGCCGAGAGACCCAGTACTTC.

The chain has TRBV5-1 and TRBJ2-1, with unresolved D. V lost 4 bases to trimming and J lost 6 bases, with 14 bases between them. Germline lookup yields CDR1 SGHRS and CDR2 YFSETQ. The CDR3 extends over 14 amino acids. The CDR3 coding sequence is TGCGCCAGCAGCCTTTCTATTTCTCGCAATGAGCAGTTCTTC. This encodes CASSLSISRNEQFF.